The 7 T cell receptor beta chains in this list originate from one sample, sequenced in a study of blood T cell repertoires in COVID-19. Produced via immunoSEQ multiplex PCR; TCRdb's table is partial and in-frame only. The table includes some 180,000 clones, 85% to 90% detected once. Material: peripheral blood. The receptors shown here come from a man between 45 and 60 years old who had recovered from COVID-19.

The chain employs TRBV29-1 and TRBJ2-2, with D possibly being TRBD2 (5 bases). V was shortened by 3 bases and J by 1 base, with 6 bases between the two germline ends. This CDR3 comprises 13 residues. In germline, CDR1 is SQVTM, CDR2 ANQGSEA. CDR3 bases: TGCAGCGTTGATCGGGGGAACACCGGGGAGCTGTTTTTT. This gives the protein CSVDRGNTGELFF.

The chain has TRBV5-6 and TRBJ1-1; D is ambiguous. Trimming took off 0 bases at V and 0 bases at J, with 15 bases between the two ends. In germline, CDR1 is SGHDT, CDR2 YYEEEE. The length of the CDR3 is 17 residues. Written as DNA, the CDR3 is TGTGCCAGCAGCTTGGGCGAGGGCCGGCTCATGAACACTGAAGCTTTCTTT. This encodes CASSLGEGRLMNTEAFF.

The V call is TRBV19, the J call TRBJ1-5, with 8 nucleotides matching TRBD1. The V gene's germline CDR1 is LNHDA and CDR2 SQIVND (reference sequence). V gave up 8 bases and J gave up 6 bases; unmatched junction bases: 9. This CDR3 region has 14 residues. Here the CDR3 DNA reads TGTGCCAGTGCATCAGGACAGGGAGGTCAGCCCCAGCATTTT. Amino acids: CASASGQGGQPQHF.

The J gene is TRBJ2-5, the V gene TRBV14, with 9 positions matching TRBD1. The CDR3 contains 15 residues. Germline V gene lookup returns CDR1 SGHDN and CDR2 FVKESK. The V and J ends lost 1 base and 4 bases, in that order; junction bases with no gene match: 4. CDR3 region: CASSQVQTGGETQYF. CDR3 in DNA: TGTGCCAGCAGCCAAGTCCAGACAGGGGGAGAGACCCAGTACTTC. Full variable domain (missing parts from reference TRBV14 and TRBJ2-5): EAGVTQFPSHSVIEKGQTVTLRCDPISGHDNLYWYRRVMGKEIKFLLHFVKESKQDESGMPNNRFLAERTGGTYSTLKVQPAELEDSGVYFCASSQVQTGGETQYFGPGTRLLVL.

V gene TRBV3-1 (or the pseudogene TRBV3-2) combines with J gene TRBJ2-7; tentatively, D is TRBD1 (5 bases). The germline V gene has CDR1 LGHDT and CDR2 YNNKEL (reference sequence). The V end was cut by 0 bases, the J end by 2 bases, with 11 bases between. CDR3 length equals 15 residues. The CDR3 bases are TGTGCCAGCAGCCAAGATGCCAACAGGCCCTACGAGCAGTACTTC. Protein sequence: CASSQDANRPYEQYF.

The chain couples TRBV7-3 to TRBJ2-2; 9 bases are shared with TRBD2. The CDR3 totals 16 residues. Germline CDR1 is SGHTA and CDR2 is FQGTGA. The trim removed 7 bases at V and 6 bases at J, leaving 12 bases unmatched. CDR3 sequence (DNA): TGTGCCAGCACAAGGGGTAGCGGGAGCGGGTCCGGGGAGCTGTTTTTT. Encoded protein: CASTRGSGSGSGELFF.

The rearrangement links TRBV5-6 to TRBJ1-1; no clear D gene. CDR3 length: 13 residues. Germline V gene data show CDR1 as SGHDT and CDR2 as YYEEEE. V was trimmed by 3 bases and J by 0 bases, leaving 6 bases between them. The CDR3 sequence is CASSSRLNTEAFF. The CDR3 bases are TGTGCCAGCAGCTCCAGGTTGAACACTGAAGCTTTCTTT.